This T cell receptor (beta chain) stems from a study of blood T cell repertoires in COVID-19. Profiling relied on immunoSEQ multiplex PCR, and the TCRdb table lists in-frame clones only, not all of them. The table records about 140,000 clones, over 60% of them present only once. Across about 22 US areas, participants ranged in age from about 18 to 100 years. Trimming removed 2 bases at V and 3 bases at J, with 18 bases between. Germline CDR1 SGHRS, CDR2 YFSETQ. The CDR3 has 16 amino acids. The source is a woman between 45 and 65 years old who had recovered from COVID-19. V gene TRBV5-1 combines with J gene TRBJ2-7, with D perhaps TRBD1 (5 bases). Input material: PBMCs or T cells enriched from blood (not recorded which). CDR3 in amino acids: CASSLDLDSSYYEQYF. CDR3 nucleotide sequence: TGCGCCAGCAGCTTAGACCTTGACAGCAGTTACTACGAGCAGTACTTC.